Listed below are T cell receptor beta chains from one sample, sequenced in a study of cytomegalovirus exposure and HLA in healthy donors. Sequencing used immunoSEQ multiplex PCR; TCRdb keeps in-frame clones, though not all of them. Of under 200,000 clones in the sample, less than 80% are singletons; the top ten hold 0.6% to 0.95%. Material: PBMCs. All receptors come from a female donor in good health and CMV-seronegative. CDR3s leave out the opening cysteine and the closing phenylalanine or tryptophan. Fields, in order: CDR3 protein, V gene.

ASSGVWTCYGYT	TRBV21-1
ASSRWTGGDNNYGYT	TRBV5-8
ASTKGLAGVSGGYEQY	TRBV5-6
ASSVGQGQDTGELF	TRBV9
ASSKTRSTYEQY	TRBV2
AISSDRATHYGYT	TRBV10-3
ASSGGTGTGELF	TRBV11-3
ASSLGGQADTQY	TRBV19
ASSPPGRYYGYT	TRBV18
AISASGGATDTQY	TRBV10-3
ASSVGGGTRGEQY	TRBV9
ASSPAPWTGGLRTGELF	TRBV5-6
ATSRGLGQLTDTQY	TRBV15
ASSNRGRGVVTEAF	TRBV19
ASSMGTVEGDMPQH	TRBV19
ASSRTGGGTEAF	TRBV19
ASSDRGFAYEQY	TRBV19
ASSPYDEQF	TRBV7-2
ASRPYGGSED	TRBV6-5
ASSASWTSGRASSYEQY	TRBV18
ASSLWTEGETQY	TRBV7-2
ASSQRAGTNEKLF	TRBV4-3
ASSLVGTGSIAEQY	TRBV7-2
AWSVGGGSQPQH	TRBV30
ASSQTGAVPGYT	TRBV4-1
ASRRGTGGDSGANVLT	TRBV27
ASSQTDRGNTIY	TRBV4-3
ASRDSPETQY	TRBV21-1